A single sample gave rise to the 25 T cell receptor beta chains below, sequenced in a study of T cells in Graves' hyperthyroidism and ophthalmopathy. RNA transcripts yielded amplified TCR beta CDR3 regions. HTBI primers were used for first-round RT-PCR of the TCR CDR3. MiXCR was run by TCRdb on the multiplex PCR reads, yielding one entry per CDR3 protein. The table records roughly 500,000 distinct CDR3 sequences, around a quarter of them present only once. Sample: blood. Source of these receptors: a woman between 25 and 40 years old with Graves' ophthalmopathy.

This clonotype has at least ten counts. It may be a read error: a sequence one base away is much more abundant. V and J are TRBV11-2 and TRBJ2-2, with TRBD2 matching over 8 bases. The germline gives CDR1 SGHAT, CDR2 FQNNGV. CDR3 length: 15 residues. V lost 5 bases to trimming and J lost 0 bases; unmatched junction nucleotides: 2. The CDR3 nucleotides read TGTGCCAGCAGCCGCGGGGGGACGAACACCGGGGAGCTGTTTTTT. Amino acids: CASSRGGTNTGELFF.

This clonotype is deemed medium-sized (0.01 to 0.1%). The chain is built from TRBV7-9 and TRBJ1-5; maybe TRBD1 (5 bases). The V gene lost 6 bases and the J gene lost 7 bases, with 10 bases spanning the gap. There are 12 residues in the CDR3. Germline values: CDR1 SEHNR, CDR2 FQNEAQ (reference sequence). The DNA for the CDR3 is TGTGCCAGCAGTGTGGGGGAACAGCCCCAGCATTTT. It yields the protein CASSVGEQPQHF.

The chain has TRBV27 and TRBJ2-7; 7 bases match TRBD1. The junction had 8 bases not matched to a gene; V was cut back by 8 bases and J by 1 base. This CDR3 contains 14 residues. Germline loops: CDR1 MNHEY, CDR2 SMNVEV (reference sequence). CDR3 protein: CASATGRVSYEQYF. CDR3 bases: TGTGCCAGCGCGACAGGGCGTGTGTCCTACGAGCAGTACTTC.

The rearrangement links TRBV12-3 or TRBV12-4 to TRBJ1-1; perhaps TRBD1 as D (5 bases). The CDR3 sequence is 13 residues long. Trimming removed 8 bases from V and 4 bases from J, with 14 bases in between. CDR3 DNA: TGTGCCAGCCTATTCAGGGAAAGCACTGAAGCTTTCTTT. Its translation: CASLFRESTEAFF.

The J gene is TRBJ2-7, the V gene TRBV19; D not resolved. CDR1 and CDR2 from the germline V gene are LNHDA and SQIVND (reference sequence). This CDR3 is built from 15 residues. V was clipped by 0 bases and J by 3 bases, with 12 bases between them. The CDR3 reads CASSIEGGRVYEQYF. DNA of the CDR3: TGTGCCAGTAGTATAGAAGGCGGCCGCGTCTACGAGCAGTACTTC.

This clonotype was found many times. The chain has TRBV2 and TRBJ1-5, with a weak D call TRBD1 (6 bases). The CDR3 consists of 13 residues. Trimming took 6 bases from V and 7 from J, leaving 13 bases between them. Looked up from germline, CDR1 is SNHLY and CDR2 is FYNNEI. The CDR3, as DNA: TGTGCCAGCAGCTCAGCACAGGGACAGCCCCAGCATTTT. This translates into CASSSAQGQPQHF.

In DNA form, the CDR3 reads TGTGCCAGCAGTGGGGACAGCCACTATGGCTACACCTTC. Translating it yields CASSGDSHYGYTF. The genes are TRBV28 and TRBJ1-2; 7 nucleotides line up with TRBD1. The junction had 3 bases not matched to a gene; V was cut back by 5 bases and J by 3 bases. This CDR3 region has 13 residues. Germline V gives CDR1 MDHEN, CDR2 SYDVKM.

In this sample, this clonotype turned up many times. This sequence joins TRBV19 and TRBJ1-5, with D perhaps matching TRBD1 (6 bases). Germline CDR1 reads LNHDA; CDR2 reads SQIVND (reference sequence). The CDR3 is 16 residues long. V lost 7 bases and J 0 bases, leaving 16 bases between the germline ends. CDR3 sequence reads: CASTRGGQYSNQPQHF. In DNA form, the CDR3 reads TGTGCCAGTACACGGGGGGGCCAGTATAGCAATCAGCCCCAGCATTTT.

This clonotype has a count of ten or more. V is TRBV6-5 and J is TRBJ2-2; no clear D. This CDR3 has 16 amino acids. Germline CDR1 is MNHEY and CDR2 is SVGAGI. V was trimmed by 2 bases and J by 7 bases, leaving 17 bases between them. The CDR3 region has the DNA TGTGCCAGCAGTTACGATCCGTCTATTGGCCGCGGGGAGCTGTTTTTT. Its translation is CASSYDPSIGRGELFF.

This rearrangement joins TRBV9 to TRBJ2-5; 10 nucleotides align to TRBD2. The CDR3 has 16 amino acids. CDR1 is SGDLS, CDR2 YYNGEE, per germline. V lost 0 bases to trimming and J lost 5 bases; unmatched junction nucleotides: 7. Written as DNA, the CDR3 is TGTGCCAGCAGCGTAGCCAGCGGGAGGGCCTTGGAGACCCAGTACTTC. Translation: CASSVASGRALETQYF.

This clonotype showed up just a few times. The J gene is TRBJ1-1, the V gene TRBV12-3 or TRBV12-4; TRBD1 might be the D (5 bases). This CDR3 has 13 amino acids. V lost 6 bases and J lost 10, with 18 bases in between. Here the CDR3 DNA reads TGTGCCAGCAGCCTTGGTGGGGCTTTAGGAGCTTTCTTT. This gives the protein CASSLGGALGAFF.

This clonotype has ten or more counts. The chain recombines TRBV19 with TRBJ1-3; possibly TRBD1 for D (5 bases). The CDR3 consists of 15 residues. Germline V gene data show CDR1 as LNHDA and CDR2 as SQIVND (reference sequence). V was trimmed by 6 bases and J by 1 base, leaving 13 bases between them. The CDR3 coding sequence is TGTGCCAGTAGCCTTGACAGTACTTCTGGAAACACCATATATTTT. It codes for CASSLDSTSGNTIYF.

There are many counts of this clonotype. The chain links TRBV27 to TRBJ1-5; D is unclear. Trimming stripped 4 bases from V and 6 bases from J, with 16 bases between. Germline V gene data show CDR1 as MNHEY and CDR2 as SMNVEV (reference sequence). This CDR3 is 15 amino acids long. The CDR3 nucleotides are TGTGCCAGCAGTTCACAAGCCTCGGTCGGTCAGCCCCAGCATTTT. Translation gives CASSSQASVGQPQHF.

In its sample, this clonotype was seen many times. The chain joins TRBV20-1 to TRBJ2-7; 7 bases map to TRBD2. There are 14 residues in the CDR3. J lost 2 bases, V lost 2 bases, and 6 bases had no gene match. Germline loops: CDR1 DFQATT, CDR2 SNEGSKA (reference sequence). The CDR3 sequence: CSARTSGLAYEQYF. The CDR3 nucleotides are TGCAGTGCTAGAACCAGCGGACTAGCCTACGAGCAGTACTTC.

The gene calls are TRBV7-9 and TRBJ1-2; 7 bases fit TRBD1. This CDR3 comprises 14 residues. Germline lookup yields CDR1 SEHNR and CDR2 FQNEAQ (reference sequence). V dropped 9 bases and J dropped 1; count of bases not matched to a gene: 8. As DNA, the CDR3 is TGTGCCAGTAGGGGGACAGATTATAACTATGGCTACACCTTC. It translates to CASRGTDYNYGYTF.

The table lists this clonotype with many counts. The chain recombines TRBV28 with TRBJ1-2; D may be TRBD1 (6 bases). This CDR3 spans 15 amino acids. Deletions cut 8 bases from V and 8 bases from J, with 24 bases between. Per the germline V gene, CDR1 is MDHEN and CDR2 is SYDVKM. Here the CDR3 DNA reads TGTGCCAGCGGCTTGGGGGCGGCACGCTTCTCGGGCTACACCTTC. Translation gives CASGLGAARFSGYTF.

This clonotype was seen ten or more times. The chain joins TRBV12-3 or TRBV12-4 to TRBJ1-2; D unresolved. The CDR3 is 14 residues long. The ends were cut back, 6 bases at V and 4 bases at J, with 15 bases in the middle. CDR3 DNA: TGTGCCAGCAGATCTAACGGGGTTTTCTATGGCTACACCTTC. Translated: CASRSNGVFYGYTF.

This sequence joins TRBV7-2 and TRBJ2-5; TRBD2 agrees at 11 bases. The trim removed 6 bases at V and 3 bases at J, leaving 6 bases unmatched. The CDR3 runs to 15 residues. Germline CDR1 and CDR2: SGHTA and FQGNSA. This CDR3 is CASRQLAGGEETQYF. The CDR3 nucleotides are TGTGCCAGCAGACAATTAGCGGGGGGGGAAGAGACCCAGTACTTC. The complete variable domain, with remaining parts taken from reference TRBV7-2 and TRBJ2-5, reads GAGVSQSPSNKVTEKGKDVELRCDPISGHTALYWYRQSLGQGLEFLIYFQGNSAPDKSGLPSDRFSAERTGGSVSTLTIQRTQQEDSAVYLCASRQLAGGEETQYFGPGTRLLVL.

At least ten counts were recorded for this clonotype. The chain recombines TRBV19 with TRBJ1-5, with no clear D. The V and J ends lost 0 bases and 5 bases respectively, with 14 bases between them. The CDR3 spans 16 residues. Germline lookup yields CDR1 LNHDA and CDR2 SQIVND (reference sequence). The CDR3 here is CASSIDRERVDQPQHF. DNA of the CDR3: TGTGCCAGTAGTATAGATCGCGAGAGGGTGGATCAGCCCCAGCATTTT.

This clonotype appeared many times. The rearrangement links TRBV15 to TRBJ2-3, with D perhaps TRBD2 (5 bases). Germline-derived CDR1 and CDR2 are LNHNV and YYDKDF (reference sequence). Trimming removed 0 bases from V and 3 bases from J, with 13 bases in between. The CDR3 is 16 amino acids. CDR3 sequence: CATSRDPGMGTDTQYF. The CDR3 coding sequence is TGTGCCACCAGCAGAGATCCGGGGATGGGGACAGATACGCAGTATTTT. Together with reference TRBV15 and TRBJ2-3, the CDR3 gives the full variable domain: DAMVIQNPRYQVTQFGKPVTLSCSQTLNHNVMYWYQQKSSQAPKLLFHYYDKDFNNEADTPDNFQSRRPNTSFCFLDIRSPGLGDTAMYLCATSRDPGMGTDTQYFGPGTRLTVL.

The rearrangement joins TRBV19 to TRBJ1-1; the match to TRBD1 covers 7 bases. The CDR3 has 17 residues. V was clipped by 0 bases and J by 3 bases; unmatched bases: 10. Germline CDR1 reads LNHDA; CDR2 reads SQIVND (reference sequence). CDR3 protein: CASSIEAWRQGDTEAFF. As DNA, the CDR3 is TGTGCCAGTAGTATAGAGGCGTGGCGTCAGGGGGACACTGAAGCTTTCTTT.

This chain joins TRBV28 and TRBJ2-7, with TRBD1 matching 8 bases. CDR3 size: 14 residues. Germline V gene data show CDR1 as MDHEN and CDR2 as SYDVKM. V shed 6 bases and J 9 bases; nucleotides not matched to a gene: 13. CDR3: CASRPGTGGFGQYF. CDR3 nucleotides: TGTGCCAGCAGGCCCGGGACAGGCGGCTTCGGGCAGTACTTC.

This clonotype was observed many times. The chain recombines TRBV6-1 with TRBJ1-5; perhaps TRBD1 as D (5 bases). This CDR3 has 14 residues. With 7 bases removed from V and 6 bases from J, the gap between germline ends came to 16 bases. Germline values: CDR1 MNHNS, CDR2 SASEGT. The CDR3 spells CASTLREGSQPQHF. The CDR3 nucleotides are TGTGCCAGCACCCTCAGGGAGGGCAGTCAGCCCCAGCATTTT.

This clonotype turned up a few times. The CDR3, as DNA: TGTGCCTGGATTGGCAGCAACTATGGCTACACCTTC. This translates into CAWIGSNYGYTF. The chain has TRBV30 and TRBJ1-2; D is unclear. V lost 4 bases to trimming and J lost 2 bases, with 8 bases between them. CDR3 size: 12 residues. Germline-derived CDR1 and CDR2 are GTSNPN and SVGIG (reference sequence). The full variable domain, in which reference TRBV30 and TRBJ1-2 provide the parts outside the CDR3, is SQTIHQWPATLVQPVGSPLSLECTVEGTSNPNLYWYRQAAGRGLQLLFYSVGIGQISSEVPQNLSASRPQDRQFILSSKKLLLSDSGFYLCAWIGSNYGYTFGSGTRLTVV.

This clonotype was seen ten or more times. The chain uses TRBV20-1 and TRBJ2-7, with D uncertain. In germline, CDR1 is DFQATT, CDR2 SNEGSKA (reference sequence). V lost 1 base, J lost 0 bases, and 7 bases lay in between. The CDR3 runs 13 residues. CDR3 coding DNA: TGCAGTGCTAGAGTGGGCCACTCCTACGAGCAGTACTTC. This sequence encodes CSARVGHSYEQYF.